This T cell receptor (beta chain) was identified during a study of CD8 T cells in ankylosing spondylitis. Findings and limits, study-wide: Researchers report that disease-linked clones proved CD8+ and relatively rare in peripheral blood. The authors reported significant enrichment of disease-linked clones in matched ankylosing spondylitis synovial fluid. Ankylosing spondylitis blood seemed to carry a telltale TCR beta motif made of roughly 8 highly homologous variants.

Molecular-barcoded quantitative 5'-RACE produced these TCR beta libraries. TCRdb reprocessed the 5' RACE reads with MiXCR, giving one entry per CDR3 protein. In the table there are about 130,000 distinct CDR3 sequences, around 8.5% of which are singletons. Many counts were recorded for this clonotype. Its specificity is not known. This CDR3 has 13 amino acids. Between the trimmed V and J ends, which lost 2 bases and 3 bases, there was a span of 8 bases. This sequence joins TRBV12-3 or TRBV12-4 and TRBJ2-7; a possible D gene is TRBD1 (5 bases). The clonotype comes from a male donor with ankylosing spondylitis or in good health (not recorded which). The sample was blood, either unsorted or a sorted T cell fraction (not recorded which). In DNA, the CDR3 is TGTGCCAGCAGTTTATCCCAGGGCTACGAGCAGTACTTC. Residues: CASSLSQGYEQYF.